Below are 21 T cell receptor beta chains sequenced from a single sample in a study of blood T cell repertoires in COVID-19. The assay was immunoSEQ multiplex PCR, and TCRdb's table has in-frame clones only and misses some. The profile shows approximately 130,000 clones, more than 75% of them singletons. Sequenced sample: peripheral blood. The receptors come from a man aged 60 to 75 with acute or convalescent COVID-19.

The chain combines TRBV6-5 with TRBJ2-3, with 8 positions matching TRBD1. Germline V gives CDR1 MNHEY, CDR2 SVGAGI. The trim removed 5 bases at V and 1 base at J, leaving 2 bases unmatched. The CDR3 consists of 14 residues. The CDR3 bases are TGTGCCAGCAGTAAACAGGGGGGCACAGATACGCAGTATTTT. Translated, it gives CASSKQGGTDTQYF.

The chain uses TRBV27 and TRBJ2-5; 8 bases are shared with TRBD1. Losses at the gene ends were 7 bases for V and 4 bases for J; bases not matched to a gene: 5. CDR1 MNHEY and CDR2 SMNVEV come from the germline V gene (reference sequence). CDR3 size: 13 residues. The CDR3 protein is CASNPGGGETQYF. The CDR3 nucleotides are TGTGCCAGCAACCCAGGGGGCGGAGAGACCCAGTACTTC.

The gene calls are TRBV28 and TRBJ2-4, with 9 bases identical to TRBD1. Per the germline V gene, CDR1 is MDHEN and CDR2 is SYDVKM. This CDR3 has 14 amino acids. Trimming removed 5 bases from V and 12 bases from J; junction bases left unmatched: 11. The chain's CDR3 is CASSRDRVLIAQYF. DNA for the CDR3: TGTGCCAGCAGTCGGGACAGGGTCCTGATTGCTCAGTACTTC.

This clone has only one observation. The chain couples TRBV7-2 to TRBJ2-5; 10 bases map to TRBD1. Trimming took 8 bases from V and 3 from J; bases not matched to a gene: 15. Germline assignment: CDR1 SGHTA and CDR2 FQGNSA. The CDR3 runs to 17 residues. In DNA, the CDR3 is TGTGCCAGCCGACAGGGGGCGACAGGGGGCGCGGAAGAGACCCAGTACTTC. Its translation is CASRQGATGGAEETQYF.

This chain uses TRBV5-4 with TRBJ2-2, with 9 bases that match TRBD2. V lost 6 bases to trimming and J lost 1 base; unmatched junction nucleotides: 7. CDR1 and CDR2 from the germline V gene are SGHNT and YYREEE (reference sequence). The CDR3 length is 16 residues. The CDR3 loop reads CASTRLAALNTGELFF. Here the CDR3 DNA reads TGTGCCAGCACCCGACTAGCGGCCTTGAACACCGGGGAGCTGTTTTTT. Full variable domain (missing parts from reference TRBV5-4 and TRBJ2-2): ETGVTQSPTHLIKTRGQQVTLRCSSQSGHNTVSWYQQALGQGPQFIFQYYREEENGRGNFPPRFSGLQFPNYSSELNVNALELDDSALYLCASTRLAALNTGELFFGEGSRLTVL.

The chain joins TRBV28 to TRBJ2-1; the D gene is possibly TRBD2 (7 bases). Per germline, CDR1 MDHEN and CDR2 SYDVKM. The V end was cut by 2 bases, the J end by 0 bases, with 17 bases between. The CDR3 is 18 amino acids. The CDR3 sequence: CASSLEGGQLSSYNEQFF. The DNA of the CDR3 is TGTGCCAGCAGTTTAGAGGGGGGGCAACTGAGCTCCTACAATGAGCAGTTCTTC.

This rearrangement joins TRBV7-9 to TRBJ1-3, with D tentatively TRBD1 (6 bases). V gave up 5 bases and J gave up 0 bases, with 11 bases separating them. The CDR3 contains 15 residues. Germline CDR1 is SEHNR and CDR2 is FQNEAQ (reference sequence). The chain's CDR3 is CASSVGTLSGNTIYF. The CDR3 DNA follows: TGTGCCAGCAGCGTTGGGACACTCTCTGGAAACACCATATATTTT. Full variable domain (remainder filled in from reference TRBV7-9 and TRBJ1-3): DTGVSQNPRHKITKRGQNVTFRCDPISEHNRLYWYRQTLGQGPEFLTYFQNEAQLEKSRLLSDRFSAERPKGSFSTLEIQRTEQGDSAMYLCASSVGTLSGNTIYFGEGSWLTVV.

The chain links TRBV19 to TRBJ1-5; D may be TRBD1 (5 bases). The germline V and J ends were trimmed by 4 bases and 3 bases, with 7 bases remaining between them. Germline-derived CDR1 and CDR2 are LNHDA and SQIVND (reference sequence). The CDR3 has 13 amino acids. The CDR3 sequence: CASSTGDNQPQHF. In nucleotides, the CDR3 is TGTGCCAGTAGTACGGGGGACAATCAGCCCCAGCATTTT.

This clone has only a few counts. DNA for the CDR3: TGTGCCAGCAGTGGGAGGGGGGATAATTCACCCCTCCACTTT. The encoded protein is CASSGRGDNSPLHF. The chain combines TRBV28 with TRBJ1-6, with a tentative D call TRBD1 (6 bases). CDR1 is MDHEN and CDR2 is SYDVKM in the germline V gene. The CDR3 is 14 amino acids. The ends were cut back, 5 bases at V and 5 bases at J, with 10 bases in the middle.

The chain is built from TRBV7-9 and TRBJ1-2, with D possibly being TRBD1 (6 bases). Between the trimmed V and J ends, which lost 7 bases and 4 bases, there was a span of 16 bases. This CDR3 contains 14 residues. Germline CDR1 is SEHNR and CDR2 is FQNEAQ (reference sequence). In DNA form, the CDR3 reads TGTGCCAGCACCCCCGGGGTAGGGGGCTATGGCTACACCTTC. It yields the protein CASTPGVGGYGYTF.

The chain links TRBV28 to TRBJ2-3, with 8 bases matching TRBD1. Germline V gene lookup returns CDR1 MDHEN and CDR2 SYDVKM. The CDR3 length is 15 residues. V was pared by 6 bases and J by 2 bases, with 7 bases of the junction left unmatched. The CDR3 reads CASSYGTGLTDTQYF. DNA of the CDR3: TGTGCCAGCAGCTATGGGACAGGCCTCACAGATACGCAGTATTTT.

The chain recombines TRBV30 with TRBJ2-2; perhaps TRBD1 as D (6 bases). Germline V lookup: CDR1 GTSNPN, CDR2 SVGIG (reference sequence). The CDR3 extends over 16 amino acids. Trimming took 2 bases from V and 1 from J, leaving 14 bases between them. This CDR3 reads CAWSNPGALNTGELFF. The DNA of the CDR3 is TGTGCCTGGAGTAACCCAGGGGCCCTGAACACCGGGGAGCTGTTTTTT.

The chain links TRBV25-1 to TRBJ2-2; D is perhaps TRBD2 (6 bases). V lost 8 bases and J 6 bases, leaving 13 bases between the germline ends. The CDR3 loop spans 13 amino acids. Germline V gene lookup returns CDR1 MGHDK and CDR2 SYGVNS. The CDR3 reads CASAIRESGELFF. The CDR3 DNA reads as TGTGCCAGCGCAATACGGGAGTCCGGGGAGCTGTTTTTT.

This clone showed up just once. The chain carries TRBV10-3 and TRBJ2-3; 7 nucleotides agree with TRBD1. The CDR3 is 14 amino acids. Germline V lookup: CDR1 ENHRY, CDR2 SYGVKD. V lost 11 bases to trimming and J lost 0 bases; unmatched junction nucleotides: 8. The CDR3 reads CAVGRGGSTDTQYF. For the CDR3, the DNA is TGTGCCGTAGGGCGAGGGGGCAGCACAGATACGCAGTATTTT.

The V and J genes are TRBV4-3 and TRBJ2-3; 10 bases are shared with TRBD2. V lost 3 bases and J lost 0; bases outside the gene matches: 9. The germline V gene has CDR1 LGHNA and CDR2 YSLEER. The length of the CDR3 is 18 residues. The CDR3 is CASSQERAGGPSTDTQYF. Written as DNA, the CDR3 is TGCGCCAGCAGCCAGGAGAGAGCGGGAGGGCCCAGCACAGATACGCAGTATTTT.

The chain employs TRBV7-6 and TRBJ2-7, with TRBD1 matching over 9 bases. In germline, CDR1 is SGHVS, CDR2 FNYEAQ. The CDR3 runs 13 residues. After removal of 6 bases from V and 5 bases from J, the junction contained 5 bases not matched to a gene. The CDR3 region is CASSHGQGNEQYF. The DNA for the CDR3 is TGTGCCAGCAGTCACGGACAGGGGAACGAGCAGTACTTC.

This sequence joins TRBV24-1 and TRBJ2-1, with TRBD2 matching over 7 bases. The CDR3 runs 15 residues. Trimming took 5 bases from V and 7 from J; bases not matched to a gene: 10. Germline CDR1 is KGHDR and CDR2 is SFDVKD. The CDR3 coding sequence is TGTGCCACCAGTGGCCTTGGAAGGGGAGGGAATGAGCAGTTCTTC. Its translation is CATSGLGRGGNEQFF.

The chain carries TRBV9 and TRBJ1-2; 10 positions agree with TRBD1. With 4 bases clipped from V and 4 bases from J, the junction kept 10 bases outside the gene matches. This CDR3 region has 16 residues. CDR1 is SGDLS, CDR2 YYNGEE, per germline. CDR3 loop: CASSPHSGQGSYGYTF. The CDR3 DNA sequence: TGTGCCAGCAGCCCACATTCGGGACAGGGGTCCTATGGCTACACCTTC. The full variable domain, completed using reference TRBV9 and TRBJ1-2, is DSGVTQTPKHLITATGQRVTLRCSPRSGDLSVYWYQQSLDQGLQFLIQYYNGEERAKGNILERFSAQQFPDLHSELNLSSLELGDSALYFCASSPHSGQGSYGYTFGSGTRLTVV.

Worth noting for this clone: Other DNA sequences in this sample translate to the same CDR3. The chain is built from TRBV5-6 and TRBJ1-2; D uncertain. The CDR3 has 12 residues. Trimming stripped 1 base from V and 4 bases from J, with 5 bases between. Germline V gene lookup returns CDR1 SGHDT and CDR2 YYEEEE. CDR3 sequence: CASSLRSYGYTF. Written as DNA, the CDR3 is TGTGCCAGCAGCTTGCGTTCCTATGGCTACACCTTC.

The chain uses TRBV6-2 or TRBV6-3 and TRBJ2-1, with 12 bases that match TRBD2. Germline values: CDR1 MNHEY, CDR2 SVGEGT. Trimming took 3 bases from V and 1 from J; bases not matched to a gene: 7. The CDR3 sequence is 18 residues long. The CDR3 here is CASSYTSGRRASYNEQFF. Here the CDR3 DNA reads TGTGCCAGCAGTTATACTAGCGGGAGGAGGGCTTCCTACAATGAGCAGTTCTTC.

The chain combines TRBV7-9 with TRBJ1-1; D perhaps matches TRBD1 (5 bases). Germline loops: CDR1 SEHNR, CDR2 FQNEAQ (reference sequence). This CDR3 has 12 amino acids. The V end lost 8 bases, the J end lost 4 bases, and 11 bases lay between the germline ends. The CDR3 nucleotides read TGTGCCAGCCGGGGGATCTCCACTGAAGCTTTCTTT. This gives the protein CASRGISTEAFF. The whole variable domain, filled in from reference TRBV7-9 and TRBJ1-1, reads DTGVSQNPRHKITKRGQNVTFRCDPISEHNRLYWYRQTLGQGPEFLTYFQNEAQLEKSRLLSDRFSAERPKGSFSTLEIQRTEQGDSAMYLCASRGISTEAFFGQGTRLTVV.